The sequence of this T cell receptor beta chain was determined in a study of blood T cell repertoires in COVID-19. Study details: Both acute and convalescent COVID-19 samples were obtained from the United States, Italy and Spain. PBMCs, B-cell-depleted T cells, or T cells provided the cDNA or gDNA that made up the material.

Source study methods: Amplification of reference gene primers provided the estimated nucleated cell counts. The method was immunoSEQ multiplex PCR; TCRdb's version includes in-frame clones alone and lacks a portion of them. That table gives V, J and clone size, and the DNA gave D and trimming. The sample consists of approximately 69,000 clones, roughly 79% of them appearing once. Germline assignment: CDR1 MNHEY and CDR2 SMNVEV (reference sequence). V was clipped by 6 bases and J by 1 base; unmatched bases: 3. CDR3 size: 14 residues. This TCR was recovered from a human donor in a cohort sampled during active COVID-19. Input material: peripheral blood. The J gene is TRBJ2-1, the V gene TRBV27, with TRBD2 matching over 7 bases. CDR3 bases: TGTGCCAGCAGATTCGGGGGGTCCTACAATGAGCAGTTCTTC. Its protein product is CASRFGGSYNEQFF.